This T cell receptor beta chain was found in a study of control samples from healthy donors and cancer patients. Assay used: immunoSEQ multiplex PCR; TCRdb lists only in-frame clones, some missing. Altogether approximately 120,000 clones are present, roughly 84% being singletons, with the ten largest covering around 2%. The CDR3 loop spans 12 amino acids. Germline V gene lookup returns CDR1 KGHSH and CDR2 LQKENI. Trimming took 5 bases from V and 13 from J; bases not matched to a gene: 11. The J gene is TRBJ2-7, the V gene TRBV18, with 7 bases matching TRBD1. This clonotype was obtained from a man between 18 and 29 years old in good health. Sequencing used blood. DNA of the CDR3: TGTGCCAGCTCAAAGTTAACCGGGACAGCATACTTC. This codes for CASSKLTGTAYF.